This T cell receptor beta chain was obtained from a study of yellow fever vaccine responses in identical twins. Study outcomes and limitations: Twins' vaccine T cell response reportedly seemed partly convergent, partly personalized.

In TCRdb, the RT-PCR reads were re-called with MiXCR into one record per CDR3 protein. The sample lists 2,000 or so distinct CDR3 sequences, roughly 86% occurring once. There are 13 residues in the CDR3. The germline V gene encodes CDR1 SNHLY and CDR2 FYNNEI. The V end was cut by 0 bases, the J end by 6 bases, with 5 bases between. With respect to this clonotype: The antigen remains unidentified.

The chain is built from TRBV2 and TRBJ2-2; the D is unclear. The source material was T cells from blood (PBMCs), unsorted or a sorted subset (not recorded which), sampled before or after yellow fever vaccination (not recorded which). The sequence was collected from a young woman who received the yellow fever vaccine. CDR3 in amino acids: CASSEAPAGELFF. For the CDR3, the DNA is TGTGCCAGCAGTGAAGCGCCTGCCGGGGAGCTGTTTTTT.